These 28 T cell receptor beta chains were all obtained from the same sample, sequenced in a study of T cell responses to AZD1222 COVID-19 vaccine. TCRdb's table, derived via immunoSEQ multiplex PCR, lists solely in-frame clones and lacks some. Of 30,000 to 35,000 clones listed, 85% to 90% are singletons. This sample comprised peripheral blood, obtained 28 days after the second AZD1222 dose. These receptors all stem from an adult who received the AZD1222 COVID-19 vaccine.

The chain carries TRBV7-2 and TRBJ2-1, with 8 positions matching TRBD2. The CDR3 sequence is 15 residues long. Germline assignment: CDR1 SGHTA and CDR2 FQGNSA. With 1 base clipped from V and 5 bases from J, the junction kept 4 bases outside the gene matches. The CDR3 loop is CASSLEGLVHNEQFF. The DNA for the CDR3 is TGTGCCAGCAGCTTAGAGGGACTAGTCCACAATGAGCAGTTCTTC.

This clone was found once. This sequence joins TRBV10-2 and TRBJ1-2; TRBD1 aligns across 7 bases. Germline V gene lookup returns CDR1 WSHSY and CDR2 SAAADI. J gave up 5 bases and V 6 bases, and 6 bases lay outside the gene matches. The CDR3 is 13 amino acids. CDR3 in DNA: TGCGCCAGCAGCGAACGACAGGGTTATGGCTACACCTTC. Translating gives CASSERQGYGYTF.

This clone appeared once. The chain employs TRBV12-5 and TRBJ2-5; 10 bases align to TRBD2. The trim removed 1 base at V and 3 bases at J, leaving 2 bases unmatched. CDR3 length: 15 amino acids. Germline CDR1 and CDR2: LGHNT and FRNRAP. CDR3 residues: CASGLGTSGEETQYF. In DNA form, the CDR3 reads TGTGCTAGTGGTTTGGGGACTAGCGGTGAAGAGACCCAGTACTTC.

The V gene is TRBV5-1, the J gene TRBJ2-7; tentative D call: TRBD1 (5 bases). The CDR3 consists of 15 residues. Germline V gene lookup returns CDR1 SGHRS and CDR2 YFSETQ. V was trimmed by 0 bases and J by 5 bases, leaving 15 bases between them. The DNA for the CDR3 is TGCGCCAGCAGCTTGGAAGCCAGGGTTTTGGACGAGCAGTACTTC. Its translation is CASSLEARVLDEQYF.

The chain links TRBV6-5 to TRBJ1-1, with 8 bases that match TRBD1. With 6 bases clipped from V and 4 bases from J, the junction kept 10 bases outside the gene matches. The germline V gene has CDR1 MNHEY and CDR2 SVGAGI. This CDR3 spans 15 amino acids. CDR3 loop: CASRSRGQASTEAFF. The CDR3 nucleotides read TGTGCCAGCAGGTCCCGGGGACAGGCGAGCACTGAAGCTTTCTTT.

The rearrangement joins TRBV14 to TRBJ2-2; D is possibly TRBD1 (5 bases). This CDR3 has 14 residues. Trimming pared 6 bases from V and 1 base from J, leaving 9 bases between. Germline V CDR1 and CDR2: SGHDN, FVKESK. For the CDR3, the DNA is TGTGCCAGCAGGAGACAGCAGAACACCGGGGAGCTGTTTTTT. Protein sequence: CASRRQQNTGELFF.

This sequence joins TRBV7-6 and TRBJ1-1; D unresolved. V was trimmed by 0 bases and J by 6 bases, leaving 8 bases between them. The length of the CDR3 is 13 residues. CDR1 is SGHVS and CDR2 is FNYEAQ in the germline V gene. CDR3 sequence reads: CASSLAGRAEAFF. For the CDR3, the DNA is TGTGCCAGCAGCTTAGCTGGGAGAGCTGAAGCTTTCTTT.

The chain joins TRBV6-5 to TRBJ2-7, with TRBD2 identical over 11 bases. CDR3 length: 14 residues. Trimming took 7 bases from V and 3 from J; bases not matched to a gene: 5. From germline, CDR1 is MNHEY and CDR2 SVGAGI. The CDR3, as DNA: TGTGCCAGCAAAAGTAGCGGGAGGGACTACGAGCAGTACTTC. Translated, it gives CASKSSGRDYEQYF.

This chain joins TRBV5-1 and TRBJ2-2; the D is unclear. This CDR3 contains 14 residues. CDR1 and CDR2 (germline): SGHRS, YFSETQ. Trimming took off 1 base at V and 4 bases at J, with 8 bases between the two ends. The chain's CDR3 is CASSLLGRTGELFF. The CDR3 bases are TGCGCCAGCAGCTTGTTAGGGCGCACCGGGGAGCTGTTTTTT.

The genes are TRBV28 and TRBJ1-2, with D unresolved. The CDR3 is 12 amino acids. CDR1 is MDHEN and CDR2 is SYDVKM in the germline V gene. The germline V and J ends were trimmed by 6 bases and 1 base, with 6 bases remaining between them. The chain's CDR3 is CASRSVNYGYTF. DNA for the CDR3: TGTGCCAGCAGGAGCGTTAACTATGGCTACACCTTC.

This chain links TRBV4-2 with TRBJ2-1; D remains ambiguous. Trimming removed 0 bases from V and 7 bases from J, with 10 bases in between. The CDR3 is 14 residues long. The germline CDR1 and CDR2 sequences are LGHNA and YNFKEQ. This chain's CDR3 is CASSQDPSWNEQFF. CDR3 bases: TGTGCCAGCAGCCAAGATCCTAGTTGGAATGAGCAGTTCTTC.

The chain has TRBV15 and TRBJ1-2, with a possible D match to TRBD1 (6 bases). This CDR3 is 15 amino acids long. The V gene's germline CDR1 is LNHNV and CDR2 YYDKDF (reference sequence). Trimming took off 1 base at V and 6 bases at J, with 15 bases between the two ends. CDR3 region: CATSRAYSTGDGYTF. CDR3 in DNA: TGTGCCACCAGCAGAGCATACTCGACAGGTGATGGCTACACCTTC. Variable domain in full (rest from reference TRBV15 and TRBJ1-2): DAMVIQNPRYQVTQFGKPVTLSCSQTLNHNVMYWYQQKSSQAPKLLFHYYDKDFNNEADTPDNFQSRRPNTSFCFLDIRSPGLGDTAMYLCATSRAYSTGDGYTFGSGTRLTVV.

The chain has TRBV7-4 and TRBJ2-7, with TRBD2 identical over 10 bases. The V and J ends lost 7 bases and 1 base, in that order; junction bases with no gene match: 7. The CDR3 consists of 15 residues. Germline V gene sequence: CDR1 SGHVT, CDR2 SQSDAQ. CDR3 coding DNA: TGTGCCAGCACCCACCTAGCGGGGGTTTCCTACGAGCAGTACTTC. Amino acid sequence: CASTHLAGVSYEQYF.

This clone was observed once. The V gene is TRBV7-2, the J gene TRBJ2-1; 10 positions match TRBD2. The CDR3 totals 16 residues. From germline, CDR1 is SGHTA and CDR2 FQGNSA. V was clipped by 0 bases and J by 8 bases; unmatched bases: 7. The CDR3 nucleotides are TGTGCCAGCAGCTTAGCATCTAGCGGGAGTTTGTATGAGCAGTTCTTC. Translation: CASSLASSGSLYEQFF.

The rearrangement joins TRBV28 to TRBJ2-7; the match to TRBD2 covers 8 bases. The CDR3 has 13 amino acids. Germline V gives CDR1 MDHEN, CDR2 SYDVKM. Trimming removed 10 bases from V and 2 bases from J; junction bases left unmatched: 7. CDR3 DNA: TGTGCCACCGGGGGGGAGATCACCTACGAGCAGTACTTC. Encoded protein: CATGGEITYEQYF.

The rearrangement joins TRBV6-5 to TRBJ1-2; 8 bases are a match to TRBD1. This CDR3 contains 15 residues. V lost 6 bases, J lost 3 bases, and 9 bases stayed unmatched. Germline V CDR1 and CDR2: MNHEY, SVGAGI. The CDR3 reads CASRTDGQGYYGYTF. Written as DNA, the CDR3 is TGTGCCAGCAGGACAGATGGACAGGGATACTATGGCTACACCTTC.

This chain joins TRBV3-1 (or the pseudogene TRBV3-2) and TRBJ2-7; 11 bases agree with TRBD2. J gave up 2 bases and V 4 bases, and 1 base lay outside the gene matches. This CDR3 is built from 14 residues. Germline lookup yields CDR1 LGHDT and CDR2 YNNKEL (reference sequence). Written as DNA, the CDR3 is TGTGCCAGCAGCCCGACTAGCGGGACCTACGAGCAGTACTTC. This sequence encodes CASSPTSGTYEQYF.

CDR3 amino acids: CASRTGKFDNQPQHF. The CDR3 DNA reads TGTGCCAGCAGGACAGGGAAGTTTGACAATCAGCCCCAGCATTTT. The rearrangement links TRBV28 to TRBJ1-5, with 7 bases aligning to TRBD1. Germline CDR1 MDHEN, CDR2 SYDVKM. The CDR3 consists of 15 residues. V was pared by 6 bases and J by 3 bases, with 8 bases of the junction left unmatched.

The rearrangement links TRBV7-8 to TRBJ2-7; TRBD2 matches at 8 bases. The CDR3 runs 16 residues. Looked up from germline, CDR1 is SGHVS and CDR2 is FQNEAQ. V lost 3 bases, J lost 3 bases, and 10 bases stayed unmatched. The CDR3 here is CASSLVAGPNIYEQYF. DNA of the CDR3: TGTGCCAGCAGCTTGGTAGCGGGGCCAAATATCTACGAGCAGTACTTC.

The V gene is TRBV9, the J gene TRBJ2-5; D remains ambiguous. CDR1 is SGDLS, CDR2 YYNGEE, per germline. The V end was cut by 1 base, the J end by 0 bases, with 7 bases between. This CDR3 comprises 14 residues. The CDR3 DNA reads TGTGCCAGCAGCGTAAGGCAGGACCAAGAGACCCAGTACTTC. Translated, it gives CASSVRQDQETQYF.

This sequence joins TRBV19 and TRBJ2-2; D is possibly TRBD2 (5 bases). This CDR3 spans 12 amino acids. The germline V gene has CDR1 LNHDA and CDR2 SQIVND (reference sequence). Deletions cut 6 bases from V and 8 bases from J, with 10 bases between. The CDR3 nucleotides read TGTGCCAGTAGCCCTGGGGAGGGGGAGCTGTTTTTT. It codes for CASSPGEGELFF.

The rearrangement links TRBV3-1 (or the pseudogene TRBV3-2) to TRBJ2-7; weak D call: TRBD1 (5 bases). V lost 0 bases, J lost 1 base, and 13 bases lay in between. From germline, CDR1 is LGHDT and CDR2 YNNKEL (reference sequence). This CDR3 has 16 amino acids. CDR3 coding DNA: TGTGCCAGCAGCCAAGATAAAGGGGTTACGTCCTACGAGCAGTACTTC. Amino acids: CASSQDKGVTSYEQYF.

The chain is built from TRBV15 and TRBJ1-4, with D uncertain. Germline V gives CDR1 LNHNV, CDR2 YYDKDF (reference sequence). Trimming removed 1 base from V and 6 bases from J, with 12 bases in between. This CDR3 has 15 residues. In DNA, the CDR3 is TGTGCCACCAGCAGAGCTCCCACAGAAGATGAAAAACTGTTTTTT. Residues: CATSRAPTEDEKLFF.

This clone was seen just once. The rearrangement uses TRBV19 and TRBJ2-7; 7 bases map to TRBD1. There are 14 residues in the CDR3. Losses at the gene ends were 4 bases for V and 4 bases for J; bases not matched to a gene: 7. Germline CDR1 reads LNHDA; CDR2 reads SQIVND (reference sequence). The CDR3 protein is CASSRSGTDYEQYF. The DNA of the CDR3 is TGTGCCAGTAGTAGATCCGGGACAGATTACGAGCAGTACTTC.

V and J are TRBV5-1 and TRBJ1-6, with 9 bases matching TRBD1. Germline CDR1 is SGHRS and CDR2 is YFSETQ. V gave up 4 bases and J gave up 8 bases; unmatched junction bases: 7. The CDR3 covers 15 residues. CDR3 region: CASSRTGEIHSPLHF. The CDR3 nucleotides read TGCGCCAGCAGCAGGACAGGGGAGATTCATTCACCCCTCCACTTT.

The chain couples TRBV19 to TRBJ1-1; D unclear. V gave up 3 bases and J gave up 5 bases, with 13 bases separating them. In germline, CDR1 is LNHDA, CDR2 SQIVND (reference sequence). The CDR3 has 14 amino acids. The CDR3 spells CASSILGRFTEAFF. CDR3 DNA sequence: TGTGCCAGTAGTATTTTGGGAAGGTTTACTGAAGCTTTCTTT.

The rearrangement uses TRBV19 and TRBJ2-7; TRBD1 matches 9 bases. V dropped 2 bases and J dropped 2; count of bases not matched to a gene: 7. Germline V lookup: CDR1 LNHDA, CDR2 SQIVND (reference sequence). This CDR3 has 16 amino acids. CDR3 coding DNA: TGTGCCAGTAGTATATCGTACCGGACAGGGGCCTACGAGCAGTACTTC. Protein: CASSISYRTGAYEQYF.

This clone has just a few counts. The chain is built from TRBV6-8 and TRBJ2-7; 7 bases are shared with TRBD1. Germline V gene sequence: CDR1 MNHGY, CDR2 SAAAGT. The CDR3 length is 15 residues. The ends lost 8 bases at V and 3 bases at J; junction bases unmatched: 13. CDR3 bases: TGTGCCAGCTGCAGATCCGGGACAGTAAACTACGAGCAGTACTTC. Translated: CASCRSGTVNYEQYF.